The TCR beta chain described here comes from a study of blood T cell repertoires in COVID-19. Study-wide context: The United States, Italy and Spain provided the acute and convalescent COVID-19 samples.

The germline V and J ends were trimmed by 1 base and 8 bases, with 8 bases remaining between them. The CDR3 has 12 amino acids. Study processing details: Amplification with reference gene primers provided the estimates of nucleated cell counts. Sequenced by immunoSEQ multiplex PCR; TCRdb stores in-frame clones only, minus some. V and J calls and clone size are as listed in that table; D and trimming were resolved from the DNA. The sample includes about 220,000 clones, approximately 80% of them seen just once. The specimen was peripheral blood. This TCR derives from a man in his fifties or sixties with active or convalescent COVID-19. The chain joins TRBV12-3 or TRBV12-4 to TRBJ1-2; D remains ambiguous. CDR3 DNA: TGTGCCAGCAGTTTAGAGCTCGGGGGCTACACCTTC. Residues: CASSLELGGYTF.